The 27 T cell receptor beta chains in this list originate from one sample, sequenced in a study of T cells expressing NK-cell markers (TCRdb year 2020). Libraries were constructed by 5' RACE. The listed sequencing device is Illumina HiSeq 2000. The reads were reprocessed in TCRdb, with one entry per CDR3 protein sequence and no accompanying DNA. The sample table records roughly 390,000 distinct CDR3 sequences. Jointly, the top ten make up about 5.2% of the sample. The specimen was blood T cells: a sorted CD56 or NKG2C T cell subset, CD4+ or CD8+ T cells, or bulk PBMC T cells (not recorded which). The receptors shown here come from a man aged 18-69 years in good health.

The gene calls are TRBV29-1 and TRBJ1-1; TCRdb calls TRBD1, which cannot be checked without DNA. CDR1 SQVTM and CDR2 ANQGSEA come from the germline V gene. This CDR3 is 14 amino acids long. CDR3 sequence: CSVKALGGGTEAFF.

This chain uses TRBV5-6 with TRBJ2-7; the D call of TRBD1 rests on TCRdb alone, since no DNA is present to check it. CDR3 length: 13 amino acids. The V gene's germline CDR1 is SGHDT and CDR2 YYEEEE. CDR3 region: CASSWGQTYEQYF.

This chain uses TRBV20-1 with TRBJ2-3; TCRdb's D call, TRBD1, is unchecked because there is no DNA. CDR1 is DFQATT, CDR2 SNEGSKA, per germline (reference sequence). There are 14 residues in the CDR3. The CDR3 sequence is CSARPGGRQGTQYF.

The J gene is TRBJ1-4, the V gene TRBV14; TCRdb reports TRBD1, a call that lacks DNA to check it against. In germline, CDR1 is SGHDN, CDR2 FVKESK. The CDR3 totals 13 residues. This chain's CDR3 is CASSPGGSGKLFF.

CDR3 residues: CSAQAGEYGQPQHF. The chain has TRBV20-1 and TRBJ1-5; TCRdb's D gene call, TRBD1, goes unchecked for lack of DNA. Germline loops: CDR1 DFQATT, CDR2 SNEGSKA (reference sequence). The CDR3 runs to 14 residues.

J is TRBJ1-2 and V is TRBV4-1; as DNA is missing, the TRBD1 call by TCRdb cannot be tested. This CDR3 is built from 15 residues. Germline lookup yields CDR1 MGHRA and CDR2 YSYEKL. CDR3: CASSQDAPVPYGYTF.

The chain has TRBV12-2 and TRBJ2-2; TCRdb's D call, TRBD1, is unchecked because there is no DNA. TRBV12-2 is marked as a pseudogene. The CDR3 covers 16 residues. The CDR3: CASRFGRTENTGELFF.

The rearrangement links TRBV7-2 to TRBJ2-5; as DNA is missing, the TRBD2 call by TCRdb cannot be tested. Germline V CDR1 and CDR2: SGHTA, FQGNSA. The CDR3 is made up of 17 amino acids. The chain's CDR3 is CASSLGGLAGRGETQYF.

The chain joins TRBV27 to TRBJ2-3; lacking DNA, the TRBD2 call made by TCRdb goes unchecked. This CDR3 spans 14 amino acids. The germline V gene has CDR1 MNHEY and CDR2 SMNVEV (reference sequence). This CDR3 reads CASRRSGGTDTQYF.

The genes are TRBV20-1 and TRBJ2-5; TCRdb calls TRBD1, which cannot be checked without DNA. Germline CDR1 and CDR2: DFQATT and SNEGSKA (reference sequence). CDR3 length: 13 amino acids. The CDR3 sequence: CATSRGGQVTQYF.

The chain employs TRBV24-1 and TRBJ1-1; TCRdb's D call of TRBD1 is untestable without DNA. CDR1 and CDR2 (germline): KGHDR, SFDVKD. The CDR3 extends over 18 amino acids. CDR3 amino acids: CATSDSSGTGMENTEAFF.

J is TRBJ1-1 and V is TRBV10-2. Germline values: CDR1 WSHSY, CDR2 SAAADI. CDR3 length: 12 residues. CDR3 in amino acids: CASSQRATQAFF.

This chain links TRBV5-6 with TRBJ1-4; the D call from TCRdb, TRBD1, cannot be confirmed without DNA. CDR3 length: 15 amino acids. The germline V gene has CDR1 SGHDT and CDR2 YYEEEE. The CDR3 spells CASSLSWGTYEKLFF. Supplemented by reference TRBV5-6 and TRBJ1-4, the full variable domain reads DAGVTQSPTHLIKTRGQQVTLRCSPKSGHDTVSWYQQALGQGPQFIFQYYEEEERQRGNFPDRFSGHQFPNYSSELNVNALLLGDSALYLCASSLSWGTYEKLFFGSGTQLSVL.

The chain is built from TRBV3-1 and TRBJ2-2. From germline, CDR1 is LGHDT and CDR2 YNNKEL (reference sequence). The CDR3 covers 17 residues. The CDR3 sequence is CASSQDRFSSNTGELFF.

The chain carries TRBV28 and TRBJ2-2; TCRdb names TRBD2, which stays unverified in the absence of DNA. The CDR3 consists of 12 residues. Germline CDR1 MDHEN, CDR2 SYDVKM. This chain's CDR3 is CASLGRTGELFF.

V and J are TRBV12-3 or TRBV12-4 and TRBJ2-1. The CDR3 runs to 15 residues. The CDR3: CASSLSSRSYNEQFF.

This chain uses TRBV12-3 or TRBV12-4 with TRBJ1-6; TCRdb's assignment of TRBD1 cannot be checked, as there is no DNA. The CDR3 has 13 residues. CDR3 amino acids: CASSRDRGSPLHF.

The chain recombines TRBV7-2 with TRBJ2-2; TCRdb's D call of TRBD1 is untestable without DNA. In germline, CDR1 is SGHTA, CDR2 FQGNSA. The CDR3 contains 14 residues. The chain's CDR3 is CASSGGRHTGELFF. Variable domain in full (rest from reference TRBV7-2 and TRBJ2-2): GAGVSQSPSNKVTEKGKDVELRCDPISGHTALYWYRQSLGQGLEFLIYFQGNSAPDKSGLPSDRFSAERTGGSVSTLTIQRTQQEDSAVYLCASSGGRHTGELFFGEGSRLTVL.

The chain joins TRBV28 to TRBJ2-3; TCRdb returns TRBD1, unconfirmable since there is no DNA. The CDR3 is 12 amino acids. The V gene's germline CDR1 is MDHEN and CDR2 SYDVKM. The CDR3 region is CASSFSRNTQYF.

CDR3 sequence reads: CASSFRTGSYTF. The rearrangement joins TRBV3-1 to TRBJ1-2; as DNA is missing, the TRBD1 call by TCRdb cannot be tested. In germline, CDR1 is LGHDT, CDR2 YNNKEL (reference sequence). The CDR3 covers 12 residues.

The chain combines TRBV6-2 or TRBV6-3 with TRBJ2-3; the TCRdb D gene call, TRBD2, has no DNA to confirm it. This CDR3 is built from 14 residues. Germline loops: CDR1 MNHEY, CDR2 SVGEGT. CDR3 protein: CASSRGGAADTQYF.

The V and J genes are TRBV10-3 and TRBJ2-2. This CDR3 contains 11 residues. The V gene's germline CDR1 is ENHRY and CDR2 SYGVKD. CDR3 sequence: CAMQGTGELFF.

This chain joins TRBV12-3 or TRBV12-4 and TRBJ2-7; lacking DNA, the TRBD1 call made by TCRdb goes unchecked. This CDR3 region has 14 residues. The CDR3 sequence is CASSPGQGTYEQYF.

The V gene is TRBV20-1, the J gene TRBJ1-2; TCRdb lists TRBD1, though no DNA is available to test this call. CDR1 and CDR2 from the germline V gene are DFQATT and SNEGSKA (reference sequence). The CDR3 contains 12 residues. This chain's CDR3 is CSARPGQLGYTF.

The gene calls are TRBV27 and TRBJ2-7; TCRdb gives TRBD1 as the D gene, but with no DNA this cannot be confirmed. The germline gives CDR1 MNHEY, CDR2 SMNVEV (reference sequence). The CDR3 loop spans 14 amino acids. The CDR3 here is CASSILGQGIEQYF.

This chain joins TRBV18 and TRBJ1-2. The CDR3 loop spans 14 amino acids. Per germline, CDR1 KGHSH and CDR2 LQKENI. CDR3 residues: CASSNATVNYGYTF.

The chain recombines TRBV5-1 with TRBJ2-1; TCRdb calls TRBD2, which cannot be checked without DNA. Germline V gene lookup returns CDR1 SGHRS and CDR2 YFSETQ. There are 17 residues in the CDR3. The CDR3 loop reads CASSFFPAGYTYNEQFF.